Following are 13 T cell receptor beta chains from one sample sequenced in a study of neurological immune-mediated disorders. TCRdb called the 5' RACE reads again in MiXCR, with one record for every CDR3 protein. Here the sample spans more than 20,000 distinct CDR3 sequences, less than 2.5% being singletons. Input material: PBMCs. These receptors were taken from a woman aged 45 to 65 with multiple sclerosis.

The table lists this clonotype with a few counts. The V call is TRBV30, the J call TRBJ1-1, with D uncertain. There are 13 residues in the CDR3. Germline CDR1 and CDR2: GTSNPN and SVGIG (reference sequence). Trimming pared 1 base from V and 2 bases from J, leaving 8 bases between. The CDR3 loop is CAWSDDINTEAFF. The CDR3 DNA reads TGTGCCTGGAGTGACGACATTAACACTGAAGCTTTCTTT.

The chain recombines TRBV18 with TRBJ2-3; no clear D gene. Germline assignment: CDR1 KGHSH and CDR2 LQKENI. V was pared by 8 bases and J by 4 bases, with 7 bases between. This CDR3 has 11 residues. DNA of the CDR3: TGTGCCAGCGAAGGTTCAGATACGCAGTATTTT. Translation gives CASEGSDTQYF.

Relative to its sample, this clonotype is medium-sized. The chain uses TRBV5-1 and TRBJ1-1; the match to TRBD1 covers 8 bases. CDR3 length: 15 amino acids. V was pared by 4 bases and J by 1 base, with 6 bases of the junction left unmatched. Germline CDR1 reads SGHRS; CDR2 reads YFSETQ. CDR3 sequence reads: CASSADRGQNTEAFF. Written as DNA, the CDR3 is TGCGCCAGCAGCGCCGACAGGGGCCAGAACACTGAAGCTTTCTTT.

The chain uses TRBV6-2 or TRBV6-3 and TRBJ1-5; D perhaps matches TRBD1 (5 bases). CDR3 length: 15 residues. Germline V CDR1 and CDR2: MNHEY, SVGEGT. The germline V and J ends were trimmed by 6 bases and 4 bases, with 16 bases remaining between them. CDR3 nucleotides: TGTGCCAGCAGCGTCCGACAGTTTAAGAATCAGCCCCAGCATTTT. As protein: CASSVRQFKNQPQHF.

This clonotype was counted many times. The genes are TRBV20-1 and TRBJ1-1; D might be TRBD1 (5 bases). Germline assignment: CDR1 DFQATT and CDR2 SNEGSKA (reference sequence). This CDR3 is 14 amino acids long. The V end was cut by 5 bases, the J end by 2 bases, with 15 bases between. CDR3 sequence reads: CSAGGTRVNTEAFF. The CDR3 nucleotides are TGCAGTGCTGGTGGGACGAGGGTAAACACTGAAGCTTTCTTT.

In this sample, this clonotype turned up many times. The V gene is TRBV12-3 or TRBV12-4, the J gene TRBJ1-4; no clear D. V was pared by 7 bases and J by 8 bases, with 17 bases between. The CDR3 loop spans 14 amino acids. The CDR3 nucleotides read TGTGCCAGCAACCCAGGCCTCTCCGTAGAAAAACTGTTTTTT. Amino acid sequence: CASNPGLSVEKLFF.

The chain links TRBV7-2 to TRBJ2-3; D remains unclear. The CDR3 runs 15 residues. Germline lookup yields CDR1 SGHTA and CDR2 FQGNSA. The germline V and J ends were trimmed by 0 bases and 2 bases, with 9 bases remaining between them. The CDR3 sequence: CASSLALGYTDTQYF. CDR3 DNA sequence: TGTGCCAGCAGCTTAGCGCTGGGATACACAGATACGCAGTATTTT.

This clonotype appeared many times. The chain carries TRBV20-1 and TRBJ1-5; D uncertain. Trimming pared 3 bases from V and 0 bases from J, leaving 15 bases between. The CDR3 length is 16 residues. The germline V gene encodes CDR1 DFQATT and CDR2 SNEGSKA (reference sequence). CDR3 bases: TGCAGTGCTAGGGGAGCCGCAGGCTATAGCAATCAGCCCCAGCATTTT. Its protein is CSARGAAGYSNQPQHF.

Ten or more counts support this clonotype. The chain combines TRBV7-2 with TRBJ2-2; D is perhaps TRBD2 (5 bases). CDR3 length: 15 amino acids. Trimming pared 7 bases from V and 6 bases from J, leaving 18 bases between. CDR1 is SGHTA, CDR2 FQGNSA, per germline. The chain's CDR3 is CASKRASSDAGELFF. The CDR3 DNA sequence: TGTGCCAGCAAGAGGGCGTCGAGTGACGCCGGGGAGCTGTTTTTT.

This clonotype has a count of ten or more. The chain employs TRBV5-1 and TRBJ2-3; 9 nucleotides match TRBD2. Germline V lookup: CDR1 SGHRS, CDR2 YFSETQ. The CDR3 runs to 14 residues. Losses at the gene ends were 5 bases for V and 0 bases for J; bases not matched to a gene: 1. As DNA, the CDR3 is TGCGCCAGCAGGACTAGCGGCAGCACAGATACGCAGTATTTT. It specifies CASRTSGSTDTQYF.

There are many counts of this clonotype. The chain carries TRBV5-1 and TRBJ1-2; 10 bases match TRBD1. The CDR3 is 15 residues long. The V segment lost 0 bases and the J segment 5 bases; nucleotides outside the gene matches: 4. CDR1 SGHRS and CDR2 YFSETQ come from the germline V gene. The CDR3 sequence is CASSLDGGQGYGYTF. CDR3 coding DNA: TGCGCCAGCAGCTTGGACGGGGGACAGGGGTATGGCTACACCTTC. Full variable domain (outside the CDR3, taken from reference TRBV5-1 and TRBJ1-2): KAGVTQTPRYLIKTRGQQVTLSCSPISGHRSVSWYQQTPGQGLQFLFEYFSETQRNKGNFPGRFSGRQFSNSRSEMNVSTLELGDSALYLCASSLDGGQGYGYTFGSGTRLTVV.

This clonotype was seen a handful of times. This chain links TRBV30 with TRBJ1-5; D is unresolved. The CDR3 runs 14 residues. The V gene's germline CDR1 is GTSNPN and CDR2 SVGIG (reference sequence). The V gene lost 0 bases and the J gene lost 2 bases, with 8 bases spanning the gap. CDR3 in DNA: TGTGCCTGGAGTGTCCACGGAGGCAATCAGCCCCAGCATTTT. Protein sequence: CAWSVHGGNQPQHF.

This clonotype came up many times. The J gene is TRBJ1-5, the V gene TRBV7-2, with D uncertain. Deletions cut 6 bases from V and 0 bases from J, with 9 bases between. This CDR3 has 14 residues. Germline lookup yields CDR1 SGHTA and CDR2 FQGNSA. The CDR3 DNA reads TGTGCCAGCAGGACGGGGTATAGCAATCAGCCCCAGCATTTT. This translates into CASRTGYSNQPQHF.